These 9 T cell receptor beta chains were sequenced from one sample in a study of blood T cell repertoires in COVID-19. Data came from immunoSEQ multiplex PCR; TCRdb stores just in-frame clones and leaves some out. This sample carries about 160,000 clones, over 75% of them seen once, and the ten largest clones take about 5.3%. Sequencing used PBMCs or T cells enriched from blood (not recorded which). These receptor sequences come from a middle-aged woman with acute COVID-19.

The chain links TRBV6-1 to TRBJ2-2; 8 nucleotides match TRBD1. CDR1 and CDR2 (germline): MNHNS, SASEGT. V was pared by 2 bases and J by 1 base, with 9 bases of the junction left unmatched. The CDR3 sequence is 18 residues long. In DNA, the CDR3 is TGTGCCAGCAGTGAAACCCTCGCCGGGACAGGGAACACCGGGGAGCTGTTTTTT. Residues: CASSETLAGTGNTGELFF.

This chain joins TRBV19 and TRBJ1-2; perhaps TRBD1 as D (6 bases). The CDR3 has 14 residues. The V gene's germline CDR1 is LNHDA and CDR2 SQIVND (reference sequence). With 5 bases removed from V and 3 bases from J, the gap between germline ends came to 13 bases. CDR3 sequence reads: CASSPFRTDYGYTF. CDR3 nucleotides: TGTGCCAGTAGTCCGTTCCGGACAGACTATGGCTACACCTTC.

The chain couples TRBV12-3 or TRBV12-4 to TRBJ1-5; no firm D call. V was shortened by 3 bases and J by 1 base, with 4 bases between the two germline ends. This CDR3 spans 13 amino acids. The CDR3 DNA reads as TGTGCCAGCAGTTTCGTCAGCAATCAGCCCCAGCATTTT. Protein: CASSFVSNQPQHF.

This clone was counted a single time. The CDR3 coding sequence is TGTGCCAGCAGCCAAGGCATGAGGAGTACTAGCACCTCTGAGCAGTACTTC. This encodes CASSQGMRSTSTSEQYF. The chain has TRBV3-1 (or the pseudogene TRBV3-2) and TRBJ2-7; the D gene is possibly TRBD2 (6 bases). The CDR3 spans 17 residues. V was clipped by 1 base and J by 7 bases, with 23 bases between them. The germline V gene has CDR1 LGHDT and CDR2 YNNKEL (reference sequence).

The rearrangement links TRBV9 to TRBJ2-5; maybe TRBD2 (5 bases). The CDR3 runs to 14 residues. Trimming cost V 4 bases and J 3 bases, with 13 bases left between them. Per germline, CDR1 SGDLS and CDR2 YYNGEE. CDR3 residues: CASSLPAVEETQYF. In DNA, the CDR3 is TGTGCCAGCAGCTTACCAGCGGTTGAAGAGACCCAGTACTTC.

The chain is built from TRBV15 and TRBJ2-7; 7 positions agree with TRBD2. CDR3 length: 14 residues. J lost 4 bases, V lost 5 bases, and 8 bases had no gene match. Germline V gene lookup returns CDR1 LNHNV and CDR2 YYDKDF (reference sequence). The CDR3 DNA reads TGTGCCACCAGCCCGGGAGGACGGGCGTACGAGCAGTACGTC. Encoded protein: CATSPGGRAYEQYV.

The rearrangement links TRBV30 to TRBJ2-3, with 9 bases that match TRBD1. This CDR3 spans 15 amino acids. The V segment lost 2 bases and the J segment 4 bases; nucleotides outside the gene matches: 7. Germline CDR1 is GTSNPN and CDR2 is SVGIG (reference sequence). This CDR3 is CAWSLGQGVADTQYF. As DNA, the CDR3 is TGTGCCTGGAGTTTGGGACAGGGAGTGGCAGATACGCAGTATTTT. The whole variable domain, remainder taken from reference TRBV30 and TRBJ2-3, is SQTIHQWPATLVQPVGSPLSLECTVEGTSNPNLYWYRQAAGRGLQLLFYSVGIGQISSEVPQNLSASRPQDRQFILSSKKLLLSDSGFYLCAWSLGQGVADTQYFGPGTRLTVL.

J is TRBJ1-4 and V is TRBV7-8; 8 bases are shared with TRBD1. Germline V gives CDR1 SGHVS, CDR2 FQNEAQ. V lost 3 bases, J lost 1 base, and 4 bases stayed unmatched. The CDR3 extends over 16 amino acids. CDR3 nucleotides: TGTGCCAGCAGCTTCGCAGGGGGCCGAACTAATGAAAAACTGTTTTTT. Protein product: CASSFAGGRTNEKLFF.

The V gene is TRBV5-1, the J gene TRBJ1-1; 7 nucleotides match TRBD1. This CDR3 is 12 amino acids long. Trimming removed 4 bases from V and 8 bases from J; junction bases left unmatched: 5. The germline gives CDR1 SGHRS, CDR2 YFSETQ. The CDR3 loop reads CASSKTDREAFF. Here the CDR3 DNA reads TGCGCCAGCAGCAAGACGGACAGGGAAGCTTTCTTT.